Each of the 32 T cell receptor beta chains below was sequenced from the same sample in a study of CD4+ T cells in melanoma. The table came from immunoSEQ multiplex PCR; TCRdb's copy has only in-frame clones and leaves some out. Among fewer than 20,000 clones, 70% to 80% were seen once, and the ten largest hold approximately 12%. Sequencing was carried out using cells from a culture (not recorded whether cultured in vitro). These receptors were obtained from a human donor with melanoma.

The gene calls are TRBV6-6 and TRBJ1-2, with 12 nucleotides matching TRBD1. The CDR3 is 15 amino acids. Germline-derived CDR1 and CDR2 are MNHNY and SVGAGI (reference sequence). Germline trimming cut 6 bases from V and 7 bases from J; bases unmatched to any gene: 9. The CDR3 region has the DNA TGTGCCAGCAGCCCCGGGACAGGGGGCCGGCTTGGCTACACCTTC. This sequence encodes CASSPGTGGRLGYTF.

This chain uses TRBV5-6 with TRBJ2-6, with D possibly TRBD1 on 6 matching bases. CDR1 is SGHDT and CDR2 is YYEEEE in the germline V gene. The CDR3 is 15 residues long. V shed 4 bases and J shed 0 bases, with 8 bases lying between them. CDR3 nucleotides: TGTGCCAGCAGCGGGGGCTTCTCTGGGGCCAACGTCCTGACTTTC. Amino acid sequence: CASSGGFSGANVLTF.

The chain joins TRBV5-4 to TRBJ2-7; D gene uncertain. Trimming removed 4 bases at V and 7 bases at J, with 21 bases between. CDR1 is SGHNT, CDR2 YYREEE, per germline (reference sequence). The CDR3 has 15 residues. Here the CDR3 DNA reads TGTGCCAGCAGCACTACGTTATTACCGCCCGGGGAGCAGTACTTC. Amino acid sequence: CASSTTLLPPGEQYF. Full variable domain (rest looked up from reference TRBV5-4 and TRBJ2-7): ETGVTQSPTHLIKTRGQQVTLRCSSQSGHNTVSWYQQALGQGPQFIFQYYREEENGRGNFPPRFSGLQFPNYSSELNVNALELDDSALYLCASSTTLLPPGEQYFGPGTRLTVT.

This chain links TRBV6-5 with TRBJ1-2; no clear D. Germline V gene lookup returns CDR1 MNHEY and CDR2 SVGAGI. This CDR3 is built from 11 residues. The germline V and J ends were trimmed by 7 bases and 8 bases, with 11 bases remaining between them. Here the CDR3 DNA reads TGTGCCAGCATAGGGAGAAAAGGCTACACCTTC. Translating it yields CASIGRKGYTF.

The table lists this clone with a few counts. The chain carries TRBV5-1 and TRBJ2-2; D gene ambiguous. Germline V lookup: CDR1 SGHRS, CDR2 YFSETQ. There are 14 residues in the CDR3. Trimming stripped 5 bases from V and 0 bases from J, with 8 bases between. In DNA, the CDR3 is TGCGCCAGCAGGGCGACGGCGAACACCGGGGAGCTGTTTTTT. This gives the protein CASRATANTGELFF.

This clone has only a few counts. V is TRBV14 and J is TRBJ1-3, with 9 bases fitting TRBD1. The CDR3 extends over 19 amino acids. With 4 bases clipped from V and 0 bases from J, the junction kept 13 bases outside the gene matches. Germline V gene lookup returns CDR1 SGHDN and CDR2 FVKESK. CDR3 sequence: CASSRAGTGSSYSGNTIYF. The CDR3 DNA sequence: TGTGCCAGCAGCCGAGCCGGGACAGGGTCCAGCTACTCTGGAAACACCATATATTTT.

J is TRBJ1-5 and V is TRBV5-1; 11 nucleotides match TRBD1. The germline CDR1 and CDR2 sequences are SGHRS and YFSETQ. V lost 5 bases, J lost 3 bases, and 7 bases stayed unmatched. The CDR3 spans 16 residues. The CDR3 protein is CASRPGTGGSNQPQHF. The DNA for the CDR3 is TGCGCCAGCAGGCCGGGGACAGGGGGATCCAATCAGCCCCAGCATTTT.

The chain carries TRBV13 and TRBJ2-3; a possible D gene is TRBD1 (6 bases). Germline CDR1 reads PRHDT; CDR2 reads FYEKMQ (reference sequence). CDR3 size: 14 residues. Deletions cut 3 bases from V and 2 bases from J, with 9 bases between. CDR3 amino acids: CASSFGQTTDTQYF. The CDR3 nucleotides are TGTGCCAGCAGCTTCGGACAGACCACAGATACGCAGTATTTT.

CDR3 bases: TGCGCCAGCAGTGAGGTAGGGGGAGGTAATCAGCCCCAGCATTTT. Translated, it gives CASSEVGGGNQPQHF. The chain recombines TRBV10-2 with TRBJ1-5; possibly TRBD1 for D (6 bases). The length of the CDR3 is 15 residues. Germline V gene sequence: CDR1 WSHSY, CDR2 SAAADI. Trimming stripped 2 bases from V and 4 bases from J, with 12 bases between.

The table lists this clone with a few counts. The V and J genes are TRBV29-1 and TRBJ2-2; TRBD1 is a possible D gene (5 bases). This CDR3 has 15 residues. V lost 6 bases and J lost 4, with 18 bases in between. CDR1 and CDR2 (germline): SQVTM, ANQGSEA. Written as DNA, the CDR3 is TGCAGCGTAGCTAAGGGGAAGGCGGTCACCGGGGAGCTGTTTTTT. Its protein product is CSVAKGKAVTGELFF.

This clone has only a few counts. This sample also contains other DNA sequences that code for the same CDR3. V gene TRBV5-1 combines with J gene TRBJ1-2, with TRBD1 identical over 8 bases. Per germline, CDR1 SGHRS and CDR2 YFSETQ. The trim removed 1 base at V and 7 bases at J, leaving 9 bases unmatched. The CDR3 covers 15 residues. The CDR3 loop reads CASSLSGQGASGYTF. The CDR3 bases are TGCGCCAGCAGCTTGTCAGGACAGGGTGCGAGTGGCTACACCTTC.

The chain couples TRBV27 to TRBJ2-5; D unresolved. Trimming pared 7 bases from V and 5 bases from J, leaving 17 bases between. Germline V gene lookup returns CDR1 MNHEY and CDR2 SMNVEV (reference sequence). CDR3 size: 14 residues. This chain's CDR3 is CASIPRRDDETQYF. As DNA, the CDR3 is TGTGCCAGCATTCCGAGAAGAGATGACGAGACCCAGTACTTC.

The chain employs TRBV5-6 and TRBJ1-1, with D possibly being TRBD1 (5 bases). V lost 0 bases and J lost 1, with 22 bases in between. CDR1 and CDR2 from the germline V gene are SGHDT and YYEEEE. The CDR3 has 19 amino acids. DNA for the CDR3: TGTGCCAGCAGCTTGGCTCTTCTGGGGGAGGACCCTAGGAACACTGAAGCTTTCTTT. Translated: CASSLALLGEDPRNTEAFF. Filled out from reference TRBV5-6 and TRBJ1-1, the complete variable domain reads DAGVTQSPTHLIKTRGQQVTLRCSPKSGHDTVSWYQQALGQGPQFIFQYYEEEERQRGNFPDRFSGHQFPNYSSELNVNALLLGDSALYLCASSLALLGEDPRNTEAFFGQGTRLTVV.

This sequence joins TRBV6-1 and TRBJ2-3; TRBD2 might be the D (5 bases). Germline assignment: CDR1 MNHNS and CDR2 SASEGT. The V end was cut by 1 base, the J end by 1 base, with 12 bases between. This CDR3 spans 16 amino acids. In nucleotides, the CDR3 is TGTGCCAGCAGTGAAGGCGGGTCGCTGGGCACAGATACGCAGTATTTT. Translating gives CASSEGGSLGTDTQYF.

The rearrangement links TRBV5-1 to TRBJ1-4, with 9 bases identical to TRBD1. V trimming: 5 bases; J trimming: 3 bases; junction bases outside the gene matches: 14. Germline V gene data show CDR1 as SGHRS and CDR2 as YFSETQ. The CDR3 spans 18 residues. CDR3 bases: TGCGCCAGCAGGCTGACCGGGACAGGGATCGGGGCTAATGAAAAACTGTTTTTT. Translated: CASRLTGTGIGANEKLFF.

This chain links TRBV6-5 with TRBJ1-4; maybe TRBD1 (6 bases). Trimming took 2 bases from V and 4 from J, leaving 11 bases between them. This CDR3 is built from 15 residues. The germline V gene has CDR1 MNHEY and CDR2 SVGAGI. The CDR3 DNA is TGTGCCAGCAGTTACGGGGGGCCGATTAATGAAAAACTGTTTTTT. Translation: CASSYGGPINEKLFF.

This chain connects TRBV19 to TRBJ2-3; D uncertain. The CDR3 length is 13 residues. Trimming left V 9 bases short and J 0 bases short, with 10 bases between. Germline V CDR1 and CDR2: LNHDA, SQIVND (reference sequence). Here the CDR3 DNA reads TGTGCCAGCACCACCCCTAGCACAGATACGCAGTATTTT. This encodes CASTTPSTDTQYF.

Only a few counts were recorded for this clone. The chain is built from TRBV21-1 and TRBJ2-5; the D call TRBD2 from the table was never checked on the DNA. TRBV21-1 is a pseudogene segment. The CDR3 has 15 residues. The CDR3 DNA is TGTGCCAGCAGCCCCTCTGGTGAGGGCACGGAGACCCAGTACTTC. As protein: CASSPSGEGTETQYF.

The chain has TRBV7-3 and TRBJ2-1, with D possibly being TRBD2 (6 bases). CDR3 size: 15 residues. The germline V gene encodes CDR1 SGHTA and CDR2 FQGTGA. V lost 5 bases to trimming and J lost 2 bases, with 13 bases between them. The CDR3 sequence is CASSPRASAYNEQFF. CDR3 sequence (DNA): TGTGCCAGCAGCCCAAGGGCTAGCGCCTACAATGAGCAGTTCTTC.

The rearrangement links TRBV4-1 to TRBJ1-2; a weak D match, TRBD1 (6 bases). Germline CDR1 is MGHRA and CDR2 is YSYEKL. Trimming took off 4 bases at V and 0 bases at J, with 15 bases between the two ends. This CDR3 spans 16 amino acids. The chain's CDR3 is CASSRASGQTNYGYTF. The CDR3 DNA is TGCGCCAGCAGCCGGGCATCAGGACAGACTAACTATGGCTACACCTTC.

The CDR3 nucleotides are TGTGCCAGCACCCGAGAACTCTCTGGGGCCAACGTCCTGACTTTC. This codes for CASTRELSGANVLTF. The chain couples TRBV2 to TRBJ2-6, with unresolved D. This CDR3 spans 15 amino acids. The germline V gene has CDR1 SNHLY and CDR2 FYNNEI. V was clipped by 7 bases and J by 0 bases, with 10 bases between them.

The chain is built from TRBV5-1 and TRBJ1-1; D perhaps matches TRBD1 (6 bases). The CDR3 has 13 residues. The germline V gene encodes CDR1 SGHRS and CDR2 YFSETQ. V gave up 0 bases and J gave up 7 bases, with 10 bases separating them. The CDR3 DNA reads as TGCGCCAGCAGCTTGGACAGGGTGGGTGAAGCTTTCTTT. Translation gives CASSLDRVGEAFF.

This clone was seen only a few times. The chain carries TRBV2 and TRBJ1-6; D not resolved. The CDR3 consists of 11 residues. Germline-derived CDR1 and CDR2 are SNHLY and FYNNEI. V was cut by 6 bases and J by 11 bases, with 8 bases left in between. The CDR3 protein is CASRDLTPLHF. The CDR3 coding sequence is TGTGCCAGCAGGGACCTTACACCCCTCCACTTT.

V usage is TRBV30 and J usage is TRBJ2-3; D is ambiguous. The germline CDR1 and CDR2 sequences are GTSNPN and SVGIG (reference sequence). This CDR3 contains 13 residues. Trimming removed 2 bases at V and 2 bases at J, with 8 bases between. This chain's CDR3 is CAWSRANTDTQYF. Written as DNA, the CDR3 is TGTGCCTGGAGTCGGGCCAACACAGATACGCAGTATTTT.

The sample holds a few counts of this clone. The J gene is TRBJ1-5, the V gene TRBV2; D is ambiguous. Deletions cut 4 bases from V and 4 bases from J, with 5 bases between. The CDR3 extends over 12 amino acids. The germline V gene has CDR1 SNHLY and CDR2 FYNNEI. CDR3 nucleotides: TGTGCCAGCAGTGGAGAGAATCAGCCCCAGCATTTT. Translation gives CASSGENQPQHF.

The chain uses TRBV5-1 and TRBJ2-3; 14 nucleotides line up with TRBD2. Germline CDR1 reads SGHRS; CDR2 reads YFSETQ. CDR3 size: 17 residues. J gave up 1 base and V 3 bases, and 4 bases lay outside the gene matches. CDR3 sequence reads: CASSSTSGGAGTDTQYF. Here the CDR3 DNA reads TGCGCCAGCAGCTCGACTAGCGGGGGGGCCGGCACAGATACGCAGTATTTT. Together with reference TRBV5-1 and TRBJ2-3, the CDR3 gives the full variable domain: KAGVTQTPRYLIKTRGQQVTLSCSPISGHRSVSWYQQTPGQGLQFLFEYFSETQRNKGNFPGRFSGRQFSNSRSEMNVSTLELGDSALYLCASSSTSGGAGTDTQYFGPGTRLTVL.

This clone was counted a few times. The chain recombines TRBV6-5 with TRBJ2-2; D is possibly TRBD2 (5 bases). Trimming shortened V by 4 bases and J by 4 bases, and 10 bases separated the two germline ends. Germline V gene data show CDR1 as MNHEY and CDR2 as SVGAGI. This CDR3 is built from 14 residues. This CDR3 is CASSFGLGTGELFF. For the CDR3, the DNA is TGTGCCAGCAGTTTCGGACTTGGCACCGGGGAGCTGTTTTTT.

In DNA form, the CDR3 reads TGCGCCAGCAGCTTACAGGGCTCGGGGGGCGAGCAGTACTTC. Its protein is CASSLQGSGGEQYF. This rearrangement joins TRBV5-1 to TRBJ2-7; D is perhaps TRBD2 (7 bases). Germline CDR1 SGHRS, CDR2 YFSETQ. V was clipped by 2 bases and J by 6 bases, with 15 bases between them. The CDR3 is 14 amino acids. Looking up the rest from reference TRBV5-1 and TRBJ2-7 gives the full variable domain: KAGVTQTPRYLIKTRGQQVTLSCSPISGHRSVSWYQQTPGQGLQFLFEYFSETQRNKGNFPGRFSGRQFSNSRSEMNVSTLELGDSALYLCASSLQGSGGEQYFGPGTRLTVT.

The DNA of the CDR3 is TGCGCCAGCAGCTCGGGGGGGTTCTACACAGATACGCAGTATTTT. It codes for CASSSGGFYTDTQYF. This chain links TRBV5-1 with TRBJ2-3; 8 bases agree with TRBD2. The CDR3 runs 15 residues. V lost 3 bases and J lost 2; bases outside the gene matches: 5. Germline assignment: CDR1 SGHRS and CDR2 YFSETQ.

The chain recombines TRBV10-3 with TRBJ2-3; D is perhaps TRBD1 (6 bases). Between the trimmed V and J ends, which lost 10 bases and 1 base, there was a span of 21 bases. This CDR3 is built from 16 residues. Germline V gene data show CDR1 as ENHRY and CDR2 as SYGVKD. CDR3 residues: CATQDRDMAGTDTQYF. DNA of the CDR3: TGTGCCACCCAAGACCGGGACATGGCGGGCACAGATACGCAGTATTTT.

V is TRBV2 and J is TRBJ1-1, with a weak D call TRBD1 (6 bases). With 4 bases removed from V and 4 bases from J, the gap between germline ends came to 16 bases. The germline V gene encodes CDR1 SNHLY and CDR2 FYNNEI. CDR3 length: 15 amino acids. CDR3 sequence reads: CASSAPTGPSTEAFF. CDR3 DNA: TGTGCCAGCAGTGCCCCTACAGGGCCGAGCACTGAAGCTTTCTTT.

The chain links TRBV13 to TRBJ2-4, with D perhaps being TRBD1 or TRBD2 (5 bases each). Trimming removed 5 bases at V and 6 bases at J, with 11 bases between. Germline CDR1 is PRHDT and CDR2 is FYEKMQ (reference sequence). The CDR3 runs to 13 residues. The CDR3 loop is CASSERDLNIQYF. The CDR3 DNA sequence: TGTGCCAGCAGCGAACGGGACCTAAACATTCAGTACTTC.